These T cell receptor beta chains were read from a single sample in a study of identical twins. TCRdb re-called the 5' RACE reads with MiXCR, one entry per CDR3 protein. The table records about 530,000 distinct CDR3 sequences, more than 20% of them present only once. The same data also contributed to another study, on yellow fever vaccine responses in identical twins.

Sequenced material: CD4+ T cells sorted from blood. The source is a woman aged 18-29 years in good health. Each CDR3 is given without its conserved first and last residue.

TRBV7-3 ASSLRGTDNYGYT
TRBV27 ASSARQVGSYEQY
TRBV11-2 ASSLVAGRETQY
TRBV10-3 AISATGDEQF
TRBV9 ASSGDEGTGARNEQF
TRBV12-3/TRBV12-4 ASKGGPTDTQY
TRBV10-2 ASSKLAGDTYEQY
TRBV12-3/TRBV12-4 ASSLGRTAKGEKLF
TRBV28 ASSLPRHEQF
TRBV6-2/TRBV6-3 ASSTLGTTRGSYNEQF
TRBV7-8 ASSLMWESYNEQF
TRBV5-1 TSSLTDRQETQY
TRBV3-1 ASSQGRQGLGELF
TRBV4-2 ASSPGQRERTDTQY
TRBV4-1 ASSQSPSREDTQY
TRBV12-5 ASAQNRGVGSPLH
TRBV20-1 SATAGNSYNEQF
TRBV2 ASSELTGVPGELF
TRBV11-2 ASCGQANTEAF
TRBV20-1 SAPPPGLPVNNEQF
TRBV7-2 ASSLSAGSYNEQF
TRBV5-1 ASSIRDRPSEAF
TRBV6-5 ASSYSLSNSYEQY
TRBV7-8 ASSRTGHSNQPQH
TRBV20-1 SARPRGGNTIY
TRBV5-1 ASSRRKDLLGDTEAF
TRBV6-5 ASSSLAVPTERF
TRBV10-3 AISETGGGYEQY
TRBV3-1 ASSQGLAGPDTQY
TRBV20-1 SARERGAGYNEQF
TRBV27 AVRRDSNSNQPQH